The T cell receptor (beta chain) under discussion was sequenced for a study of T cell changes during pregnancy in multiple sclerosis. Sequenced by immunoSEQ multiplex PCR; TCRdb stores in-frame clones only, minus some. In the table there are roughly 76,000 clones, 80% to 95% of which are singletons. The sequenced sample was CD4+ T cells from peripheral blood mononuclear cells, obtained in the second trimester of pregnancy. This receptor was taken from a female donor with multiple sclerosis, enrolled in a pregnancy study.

This CDR3 reads CASSFPGIGEQYF. The CDR3 nucleotides read TGTGCCAGCAGTTTTCCAGGGATCGGCGAGCAGTACTTC. The chain joins TRBV28 to TRBJ2-7, with D perhaps matching TRBD1 (5 bases). The CDR3 consists of 13 residues. Trimming stripped 3 bases from V and 6 bases from J, with 12 bases between. Looked up from germline, CDR1 is MDHEN and CDR2 is SYDVKM.